This T cell receptor (beta chain) was sequenced during a study of blood T cells in healthy people across ages (dated by TCRdb to 2013 to 2016). Regarding the research as a whole: In model experiments, roughly one uniquely barcoded TCR beta cDNA molecule per two T cells was captured by template switching. The study analyzed two additional independent replicas of 1 million unique cDNA reads from the same blood draw for two donors, one aged 18 to 30 and one aged 80 or older. Four age groups were formed from the donors: young (average approximately 15 years), middle-aged (just under 40), aged (under 70) and long-lived (82). Age-related changes in TCR beta repertoire diversity were measured in the study by deep sequencing normalized with unique cDNA molecular identifiers. To avoid experimental bias, donors of different ages were distributed randomly across sequencing lanes. Broad study findings and their caveats: The percentage of naive T cells measured by flow cytometry correlated strongly with observed TCR beta diversity. Estimates of total diversity based on one million sequenced T cells were considered lower bounds and underestimates. Donor CMV infection status was unknown, potentially confounding age-related changes in expanded clonotypes. Compared with the aged group, the long-lived group had more naive CD4+ T cells, fewer expanded clones and increased TCR diversity, a pattern suggesting age selection. As age increased, observed TCR beta diversity per million T cells dropped in a roughly linear way, and a significant reduction was already evident by age approximately 40. Bulk unsorted PBMC profiling prevented conclusive comparison of naive and antigen-experienced compartments.

The library was generated by 5' RACE. The instrument was an Illumina HiSeq 2500. A second PCR of about 7 to 12 cycles was run with a J-beta primer mix and a sample-barcoded 5' primer. Each TCR beta cDNA molecule received a unique molecular identifier from a template-switch 5' adaptor carrying 12 random nucleotides. Each sample yielded at least 2.5 million CDR3-containing paired-end reads. All of the RNA was converted into first-strand cDNA using the Mint cDNA synthesis kit, with a TRBC-specific oligonucleotide serving as the primer. Following uracil-DNA glycosylase treatment, a first 18-cycle PCR with universal primers M1SS and BC2_uni_R was performed on all cDNA. The published analysis was carried out like this. Normalization of each sample was performed by random selection of 1 million high-quality reads, each carrying a distinct molecular identifier. Instead of being binned into consensus sequences, reads with shared molecular identifiers were discarded. MiTCR, with a Q25 quality threshold and the strictest error-elimination algorithm, was used for CDR3 identification, clonotype clustering and error correction. A nonparametric unseen species model with Euler transformation was used to estimate a lower bound on total TCR beta diversity. TCRdb reprocessed the public reads (quality trimming at Q25 with fastp, clone calling with MiXCR) and kept in-frame beta chains. Entries are consolidated by CDR3 protein sequence, retaining the most common genes and DNA. For this entry, the V and J calls and clone size follow TCRdb and not the study's own pipeline. Recorded for this sample are about 1.5 million distinct CDR3 sequences; 35% to 45% of them occurred a single time. Roughly 7.7% of the sample is taken by the ten largest.

Systemically healthy Caucasian individuals from Russia, around 38 in total and aged roughly 6 to 95 years, were included as donors. Each donor gave ten milliliters of peripheral blood, collected into EDTA-treated Vacutainer tubes. Ficoll-Paque density-gradient centrifugation was used to isolate PBMCs, with at least 7 million per sample. Trizol reagent was used to extract total RNA from PBMCs, with at least 6 micrograms per sample. The percentages of naive CD45RAhigh/CD27high T cells were determined by flow cytometry on a PBMC aliquot from every donor. As for this clonotype: Its antigen target is currently unknown. No per-base quality is available; no much larger clone lies one base away.

Taken from the germline V gene, the CDR1 and CDR2 loops are MDHEN and SYDVKM. The CDR3 contains 14 residues, cysteine and phenylalanine counted. Here the CDR3 DNA is all that survives: 42 bases in frame from base 1. Deletion took 6 bases off V and 7 bases off J, with a span of 19 bases between the germline ends. The sequenced sample consisted of blood. The chain was built from TRBV28 and TRBJ2-7; the D gene is perhaps TRBD1 or TRBD2, as each covers 5 bases. The sequence came from a woman aged 18 to 35 in good health. The bases are TGTGCCAGCAGGGGGGAACAGTCCTACAATGAGCAGTACTTC. The encoded protein is CASRGEQSYNEQYF.